Each of the 14 T cell receptor beta chains below was sequenced from the same sample in a study of shared T cell receptors in the human thymus. Profiled with immunoSEQ multiplex PCR; TCRdb holds only in-frame clones, not every one. The sample shows about 610,000 clones, 88% of them seen only once. The same sample was also used in a study of human thymus T cells.

The sample consisted of thymocytes. These receptors were taken from a boy in the first two years of life with a congenital heart defect.

The chain has TRBV11-2 and TRBJ2-4; 8 nucleotides match TRBD1. Germline lookup yields CDR1 SGHAT and CDR2 FQNNGV. The trim removed 4 bases at V and 9 bases at J, leaving 14 bases unmatched. The CDR3 consists of 16 residues. The CDR3 protein is CASSSVRDRPWGIQYF. The CDR3 nucleotides are TGTGCCAGCAGCTCCGTCCGGGACAGGCCTTGGGGCATTCAGTACTTC.

This clone occurred once. J is TRBJ2-7 and V is TRBV7-2, with D perhaps matching TRBD2 (5 bases). The length of the CDR3 is 14 residues. Per the germline V gene, CDR1 is SGHTA and CDR2 is FQGNSA. Deletions cut 1 base from V and 3 bases from J, with 10 bases between. CDR3 amino acids: CASSLDSGLYEQYF. The DNA for the CDR3 is TGTGCCAGCAGCTTAGACAGCGGACTCTACGAGCAGTACTTC.

The V gene is TRBV7-7, the J gene TRBJ2-3; unclear D gene. Germline values: CDR1 SSHAT, CDR2 FNYEAQ (reference sequence). CDR3 size: 15 residues. V was cut by 2 bases and J by 0 bases, with 9 bases left in between. The CDR3 protein is CASSLSGRSTDTQYF. CDR3 sequence (DNA): TGTGCCAGCAGCTTAAGTGGCAGGAGCACAGATACGCAGTATTTT.

This chain connects TRBV29-1 to TRBJ2-3, with D uncertain. Germline V gene lookup returns CDR1 SQVTM and CDR2 ANQGSEA. Trimming stripped 8 bases from V and 0 bases from J, with 24 bases between. This CDR3 has 17 residues. CDR3 in DNA: TGCAGCCCCCTCTTCCTCACGACATTCCCTAGCACAGATACGCAGTATTTT. Translating it yields CSPLFLTTFPSTDTQYF.

The gene calls are TRBV28 and TRBJ2-5; the D is unclear. This CDR3 is 14 amino acids long. CDR1 and CDR2 (germline): MDHEN, SYDVKM. Trimming removed 2 bases from V and 3 bases from J, with 10 bases in between. For the CDR3, the DNA is TGTGCCAGCAGTTTAGAGGAAACTAAAGAGACCCAGTACTTC. Translated: CASSLEETKETQYF.

The chain employs TRBV11-2 and TRBJ2-7, with 9 bases lining up with TRBD2. CDR1 is SGHAT and CDR2 is FQNNGV in the germline V gene. V was clipped by 5 bases and J by 6 bases; unmatched bases: 5. The CDR3 extends over 13 amino acids. This chain's CDR3 is CASSLSGRSEQYF. As DNA, the CDR3 is TGTGCCAGCAGCCTTAGCGGGAGAAGCGAGCAGTACTTC. The variable domain in full, completed from reference TRBV11-2 and TRBJ2-7, reads EAGVAQSPRYKIIEKRQSVAFWCNPISGHATLYWYQQILGQGPKLLIQFQNNGVVDDSQLPKDRFSAERLKGVDSTLKIQPAKLEDSAVYLCASSLSGRSEQYFGPGTRLTVT.

The J gene is TRBJ2-7, the V gene TRBV28; TRBD2 is a possible D gene (5 bases). From germline, CDR1 is MDHEN and CDR2 SYDVKM. The CDR3 contains 14 residues. The V gene lost 7 bases and the J gene lost 4 bases, with 17 bases spanning the gap. The CDR3: CASTLAAGCYEQYF. The DNA for the CDR3 is TGTGCCAGCACTTTGGCGGCGGGTTGTTACGAGCAGTACTTC. The variable domain in full, with the rest retrieved from reference TRBV28 and TRBJ2-7, is DVKVTQSSRYLVKRTGEKVFLECVQDMDHENMFWYRQDPGLGLRLIYFSYDVKMKEKGDIPEGYSVSREKKERFSLILESASTNQTSMYLCASTLAAGCYEQYFGPGTRLTVT.

V gene TRBV5-6 combines with J gene TRBJ2-2; D is perhaps TRBD2 (6 bases). Germline V gene sequence: CDR1 SGHDT, CDR2 YYEEEE. Trimming pared 0 bases from V and 6 bases from J, leaving 6 bases between. The CDR3 totals 13 residues. As DNA, the CDR3 is TGTGCCAGCAGCTTGGGGGGGGCCGGGGAGCTGTTTTTT. Its protein is CASSLGGAGELFF.

V usage is TRBV27 and J usage is TRBJ2-3; D is perhaps TRBD2 (7 bases). V lost 3 bases, J lost 2 bases, and 12 bases lay in between. This CDR3 has 15 residues. Germline V gene lookup returns CDR1 MNHEY and CDR2 SMNVEV (reference sequence). The CDR3 sequence is CASSFKGGPTDTQYF. The CDR3 DNA is TGTGCCAGCAGTTTTAAGGGGGGGCCCACAGATACGCAGTATTTT.

The chain recombines TRBV18 with TRBJ2-4; D remains unclear. V lost 4 bases and J 0 bases, leaving 10 bases between the germline ends. Germline V gene lookup returns CDR1 KGHSH and CDR2 LQKENI. The CDR3 is 15 residues long. The CDR3 is CASSLQGGAKNIQYF. DNA for the CDR3: TGTGCCAGCTCACTGCAAGGCGGAGCCAAAAACATTCAGTACTTC.

The V gene is TRBV12-5, the J gene TRBJ1-5, with no clear D. There are 11 residues in the CDR3. The germline V gene encodes CDR1 LGHNT and CDR2 FRNRAP. The CDR3, as DNA: TGTGCAGAGGGTAGCAATCAGCCCCAGCATTTT. This sequence encodes CAEGSNQPQHF.

The chain employs TRBV28 and TRBJ1-2; maybe TRBD1 (6 bases). Looked up from germline, CDR1 is MDHEN and CDR2 is SYDVKM. The CDR3 runs to 12 residues. The V end lost 9 bases, the J end lost 6 bases, and 14 bases lay between the germline ends. CDR3 in DNA: TGTGCCAGTTGGGGGCCCGGAGATGGCTACACCTTC. This translates into CASWGPGDGYTF.

This chain uses TRBV4-2 with TRBJ2-7; TRBD2 aligns across 15 bases. Germline CDR1 reads LGHNA; CDR2 reads YNFKEQ. There are 21 residues in the CDR3. The V and J ends lost 2 bases and 1 base, in that order; junction bases with no gene match: 15. Here the CDR3 DNA reads TGTGCCAGCAGCCAACTCGGACTAGCGGGAGGGTGGTTGTTTGGTTCCTACGAGCAGTACTTC. Protein: CASSQLGLAGGWLFGSYEQYF.

The chain uses TRBV30 and TRBJ1-4; 8 bases match TRBD1. This CDR3 has 13 residues. CDR1 is GTSNPN, CDR2 SVGIG, per germline (reference sequence). With 5 bases clipped from V and 8 bases from J, the junction kept 7 bases outside the gene matches. This CDR3 reads CAWADREGEKLFF. DNA of the CDR3: TGTGCCTGGGCGGACAGGGAGGGCGAAAAACTGTTTTTT.